The rows below give T cell receptor beta chains drawn from one sample of a study of identical twins. From the 5' RACE reads, TCRdb called clonotypes with MiXCR, one entry per CDR3 protein. The top ten clones hold approximately 2.1% of a sample with hundreds of thousands of distinct CDR3 sequences, about 8% of them seen once. The sample was also reused in another study, on yellow fever vaccine responses in identical twins.

The sequencing sample was made of memory (CD45RO+) T cells sorted from blood. The receptors derive from a woman aged 18-30 years in good health. Both conserved end residues are part of each CDR3. The order of the fields is clone size, V gene, D gene, J gene, CDR3 protein, CDR3 DNA. D genes are given only for firm matches. The size entry is marked missing in some rows and otherwise reads once, few, many or a size class.

few	TRBV5-6	TRBD1	TRBJ1-2	CASSLDLGTGIYGYTF	TGTGCCAGCAGCTTGGATTTAGGGACAGGGATCTATGGCTACACCTTC
many	TRBV5-1	NA	TRBJ2-3	CASSLAGGDADTQYF	TGCGCCAGCAGCTTGGCTGGGGGAGATGCAGATACGCAGTATTTT
NA	TRBV19	NA	TRBJ2-7	CASSDYRGSEQYF	TGTGCCAGTAGCGACTACCGCGGGTCCGAGCAGTACTTC
few	TRBV27	NA	TRBJ1-1	CASSSRDQRGAEAFF	TGTGCCAGCAGTTCCCGGGACCAAAGAGGGGCTGAAGCTTTCTTT
many	TRBV5-1	TRBD1	TRBJ2-1	CASSLRGQGNEQFF	TGCGCCAGCAGCTTGAGAGGACAGGGCAATGAGCAGTTCTTC
few	TRBV6-4	NA	TRBJ1-2	CASSDLGYGYTF	TGTGCCAGCAGTGACCTGGGGTATGGCTACACCTTC
NA	TRBV20-1	TRBD2	TRBJ2-5	CSAKSPGTSVLETQYF	TGCAGTGCTAAAAGTCCCGGGACTAGCGTTTTGGAGACCCAGTACTTC
many	TRBV28	NA	TRBJ1-4	CASSKTATNEKLFF	TGTGCCAGCAGCAAGACGGCAACTAATGAAAAACTGTTTTTT
NA	TRBV20-1	NA	TRBJ2-3	CSAQLAVVTDTQYF	TGCAGTGCCCAACTGGCGGTAGTTACAGATACGCAGTATTTT
NA	TRBV4-1	NA	TRBJ2-7	CASSQEPGPYEQYF	TGCGCCAGCAGCCAAGAACCGGGACCCTACGAGCAGTACTTC
many	TRBV10-3	TRBD1	TRBJ1-2	CAISNRGQAGHGYTF	TGTGCCATCAGTAATCGAGGACAGGCCGGGCATGGCTACACCTTC
NA	TRBV9	TRBD2	TRBJ2-2	CASSPPGGALTGELFF	TGTGCCAGCAGCCCCCCGGGGGGAGCTCTTACCGGGGAGCTGTTTTTT
few	TRBV11-2	NA	TRBJ2-5	CASSETFGVVETQYF	TGTGCCAGCAGCGAGACCTTTGGGGTGGTAGAGACCCAGTACTTC
few	TRBV7-9	TRBD1	TRBJ1-2	CASSLGASGTDNYGYTF	TGTGCCAGCAGCTTAGGGGCCTCAGGGACAGACAACTATGGCTACACCTTC
many	TRBV5-1	TRBD1	TRBJ2-3	CASSLGTGDSRVDTQYF	TGCGCCAGCAGCTTGGGGACAGGGGACTCCCGAGTGGATACGCAGTATTTT
few	TRBV6-2/TRBV6-3	NA	TRBJ2-5	CASSYFQTQETQYF	TGTGCCAGCAGTTACTTCCAGACGCAAGAGACCCAGTACTTC
many	TRBV10-3	TRBD2	TRBJ2-3	CAIAEREGYKDTQYF	TGTGCCATCGCGGAGCGGGAGGGGTACAAGGATACGCAGTATTTT
few	TRBV28	NA	TRBJ2-1	CASTLNPRVGEQFF	TGTGCCAGCACCCTAAACCCCAGGGTGGGTGAGCAGTTCTTC
many	TRBV5-1	NA	TRBJ2-1	CASSSTVDEQFF	TGCGCCAGCAGTTCGACGGTTGATGAGCAGTTCTTC
many	TRBV4-2	NA	TRBJ2-3	CASSQGVAPSTDTQYF	TGTGCCAGCAGCCAAGGGGTAGCGCCCAGCACAGATACGCAGTATTTT
few	TRBV2	TRBD1	TRBJ1-4	CASSDQGATEKLFF	TGTGCCAGCAGCGACCAGGGGGCCACTGAAAAACTGTTTTTT
NA	TRBV7-2	NA	TRBJ2-3	CASSSPSTRGSTDTQYF	TGTGCCAGCAGCTCTCCCAGCACTAGGGGGAGCACAGATACGCAGTATTTT
few	TRBV5-8	NA	TRBJ1-2	CASSVRQAGLYGYTF	TGTGCCAGCAGCGTCCGACAGGCGGGGCTCTATGGCTACACCTTC
few	TRBV20-1	NA	TRBJ2-1	CSAQDSPEGYNEQFF	TGCAGTGCTCAGGACTCTCCCGAGGGGTACAATGAGCAGTTCTTC
many	TRBV10-3	NA	TRBJ2-5	CAISEGTLETQYF	TGTGCCATCAGTGAGGGGACCTTAGAGACCCAGTACTTC
few	TRBV5-8	TRBD2	TRBJ2-1	CASSLVREGRNEQFF	TGTGCCAGCAGCTTGGTGCGGGAGGGCCGAAATGAGCAGTTCTTC